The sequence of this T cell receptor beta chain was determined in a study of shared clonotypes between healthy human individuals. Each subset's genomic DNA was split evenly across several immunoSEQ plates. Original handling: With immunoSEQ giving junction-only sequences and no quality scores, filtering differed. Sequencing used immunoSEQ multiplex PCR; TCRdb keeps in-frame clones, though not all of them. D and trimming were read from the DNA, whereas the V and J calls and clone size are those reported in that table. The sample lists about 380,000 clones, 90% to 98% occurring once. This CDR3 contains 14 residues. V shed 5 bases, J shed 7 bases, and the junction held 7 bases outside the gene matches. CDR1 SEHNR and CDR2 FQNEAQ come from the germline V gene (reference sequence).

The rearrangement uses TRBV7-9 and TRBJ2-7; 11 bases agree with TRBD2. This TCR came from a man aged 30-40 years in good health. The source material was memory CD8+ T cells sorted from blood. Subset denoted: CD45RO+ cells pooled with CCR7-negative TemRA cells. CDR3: CASSRSGRAEEQYF. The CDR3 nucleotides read TGTGCCAGCAGCCGTAGCGGGAGGGCCGAGGAGCAGTACTTC.